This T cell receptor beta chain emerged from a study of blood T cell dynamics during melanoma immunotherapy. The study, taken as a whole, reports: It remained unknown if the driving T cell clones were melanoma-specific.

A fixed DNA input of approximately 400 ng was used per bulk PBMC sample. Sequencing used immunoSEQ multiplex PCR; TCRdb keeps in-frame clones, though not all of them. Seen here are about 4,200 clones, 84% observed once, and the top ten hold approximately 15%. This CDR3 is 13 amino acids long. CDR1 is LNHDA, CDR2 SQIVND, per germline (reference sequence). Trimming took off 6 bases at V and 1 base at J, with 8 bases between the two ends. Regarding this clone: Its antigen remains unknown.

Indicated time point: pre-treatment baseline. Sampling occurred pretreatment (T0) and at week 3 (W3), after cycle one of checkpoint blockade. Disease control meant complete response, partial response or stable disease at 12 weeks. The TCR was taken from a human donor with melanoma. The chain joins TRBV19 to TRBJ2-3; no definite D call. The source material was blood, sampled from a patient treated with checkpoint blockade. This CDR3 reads CASRGSGTDTQYF. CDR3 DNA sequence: TGTGCCAGTAGGGGCAGTGGCACAGATACGCAGTATTTT.